The rows below give T cell receptor beta chains drawn from one sample of a study of PD-L1 blockade in urothelial cancer. Repertoires were generated with immunoSEQ multiplex PCR, while TCRdb's copy carries only in-frame clones and drops some. The sample lists some 40,000 clones, 75% to 90% occurring once. Sequenced material: PBMCs, taken around atezolizumab (anti-PD-L1) treatment. These receptors all come from a middle-aged man with urothelial cancer. The CDR3 runs from the conserved cysteine through the conserved F or W. Each record gives: J gene, D gene, clone size, V gene, CDR3 DNA, CDR3 protein. D genes are given only for firm matches. A row's size may be missing; if present it is once, few, many or a size class.

J gene: TRBJ2-5
D gene: TRBD1
clone size: few
V gene: TRBV29-1
CDR3 DNA: TGCAGCGTTGGGACAGGAGTAGGAGAGACCCAGTACTTC
CDR3 protein: CSVGTGVGETQYF

J gene: TRBJ1-4
D gene: .
clone size: .
V gene: TRBV4-3
CDR3 DNA: TGCGCCAGCAGCCAGCTTAACAGGGATGATGAAAAACTGTTTTTT
CDR3 protein: CASSQLNRDDEKLFF

J gene: TRBJ1-1
D gene: .
clone size: .
V gene: TRBV30
CDR3 DNA: TGTGCCTGGAGCCCTCAGGGCAACACTGAAGCTTTCTTT
CDR3 protein: CAWSPQGNTEAFF

J gene: TRBJ1-4
D gene: TRBD1
clone size: .
V gene: TRBV5-5
CDR3 DNA: TGTGCCAGCAGCCCCGCCGGACAGGGTTACGAAAAACTGTTTTTT
CDR3 protein: CASSPAGQGYEKLFF

J gene: TRBJ1-2
D gene: .
clone size: .
V gene: TRBV7-3
CDR3 DNA: TGTGCCAGCAGCTTAGGACAGATGCATGGCTACACCTTC
CDR3 protein: CASSLGQMHGYTF

J gene: TRBJ2-3
D gene: .
clone size: .
V gene: TRBV27
CDR3 DNA: TGTGCCAGCAGTCTAAGACAGGGCACAGATACGCAGTATTTT
CDR3 protein: CASSLRQGTDTQYF

J gene: TRBJ1-1
D gene: .
clone size: .
V gene: TRBV28
CDR3 DNA: TGTGCCAGCAGTCGGGGGGGGAGCACTGAAGCTTTCTTT
CDR3 protein: CASSRGGSTEAFF

J gene: TRBJ2-1
D gene: .
clone size: .
V gene: TRBV5-1
CDR3 DNA: TGCGCCAGCAGCTTGGGCGGGGGACAGGAGTTCTTC
CDR3 protein: CASSLGGGQEFF

J gene: TRBJ1-5
D gene: TRBD1
clone size: .
V gene: TRBV5-1
CDR3 DNA: TGCGCCAGCAGCTTGGGGGACAGGCTAAATCAGCCCCAGCATTTT
CDR3 protein: CASSLGDRLNQPQHF

J gene: TRBJ2-5
D gene: TRBD2
clone size: .
V gene: TRBV27
CDR3 DNA: TGTGCCAGCAGCCGGCGGGCTGGGGAGGGTCAAGAGACCCAGTACTTC
CDR3 protein: CASSRRAGEGQETQYF

J gene: TRBJ2-1
D gene: .
clone size: .
V gene: TRBV27
CDR3 DNA: TGTGCCAGCCGAAGGACGGGATCCTACAATGAGCAGTTCTTC
CDR3 protein: CASRRTGSYNEQFF

J gene: TRBJ1-4
D gene: .
clone size: .
V gene: TRBV4-1
CDR3 DNA: TGCGCCAGCAGCCCCCTGGGGGGGATTGCAACTAATGAAAAACTGTTTTTT
CDR3 protein: CASSPLGGIATNEKLFF

J gene: TRBJ2-4
D gene: .
clone size: .
V gene: TRBV4-1
CDR3 DNA: TGCGCCAGCAGCCAAGGGTCAGGGCCGAACATTCAGTACTTC
CDR3 protein: CASSQGSGPNIQYF

J gene: TRBJ1-5
D gene: .
clone size: .
V gene: TRBV6-1
CDR3 DNA: TGTGCCATCCAGGGAACCAGCAATCAGCCCCAGCATTTT
CDR3 protein: CAIQGTSNQPQHF

J gene: TRBJ1-1
D gene: .
clone size: .
V gene: TRBV7-2
CDR3 DNA: TGTGCCAGCAGCTTACTGTCCCCGGGGACTGAAGCTTTCTTT
CDR3 protein: CASSLLSPGTEAFF

J gene: TRBJ2-1
D gene: .
clone size: .
V gene: TRBV19
CDR3 DNA: TGTGCCAGTAGTATGGCTGACTCTTACAATGAGCAGTTCTTC
CDR3 protein: CASSMADSYNEQFF

J gene: TRBJ1-1
D gene: .
clone size: .
V gene: TRBV28
CDR3 DNA: TGTGCCAGCAGGCTTCAGGGAAGTAAAGGAAATACTGAAGCTTTCTTT
CDR3 protein: CASRLQGSKGNTEAFF

J gene: TRBJ2-3
D gene: TRBD2
clone size: .
V gene: TRBV9
CDR3 DNA: TGTGCCAGCAGCCTAAAGCCGGGACTAGCGGGAGAAGATACGCAGTATTTT
CDR3 protein: CASSLKPGLAGEDTQYF

J gene: TRBJ1-1
D gene: .
clone size: .
V gene: TRBV28
CDR3 DNA: TGTGCCGTGGCAATAGGGGGTTTATCAACTGAAGCTTTCTTT
CDR3 protein: CAVAIGGLSTEAFF

J gene: TRBJ1-5
D gene: .
clone size: .
V gene: TRBV6-1
CDR3 DNA: TGTGCCAGCAGTCGACAGTTATATAGCAATCAGCCCCAGCATTTT
CDR3 protein: CASSRQLYSNQPQHF

J gene: TRBJ2-7
D gene: TRBD2
clone size: .
V gene: TRBV28
CDR3 DNA: TGTGCCAGCAGCCCCTTCGCCCTAGCGGGAGGGCCCCTGTTC
CDR3 protein: CASSPFALAGGPLF

J gene: TRBJ1-1
D gene: .
clone size: .
V gene: TRBV6-5
CDR3 DNA: TGTGCCACCTATGGAGGTGAAGCTTTCTTT
CDR3 protein: CATYGGEAFF

J gene: TRBJ1-5
D gene: .
clone size: .
V gene: TRBV28
CDR3 DNA: TGTGCCAGCAGTTTTTATGGAGGGAGGCAGCCCCAGCATTTT
CDR3 protein: CASSFYGGRQPQHF

J gene: TRBJ2-1
D gene: TRBD2
clone size: .
V gene: TRBV5-1
CDR3 DNA: TGCGCCAGCAGCCCTAGCGGGGGCTCCTACAATGAGCAGTTCTTC
CDR3 protein: CASSPSGGSYNEQFF

J gene: TRBJ2-7
D gene: TRBD1
clone size: .
V gene: TRBV19
CDR3 DNA: TGTGCCAGTAGTAAAATCGGGACAGGGTCCCGCGAGCAGTACTTC
CDR3 protein: CASSKIGTGSREQYF

J gene: TRBJ1-1
D gene: .
clone size: few
V gene: TRBV5-6
CDR3 DNA: TGTGCCAGCAGCTCCAACCTACTCCCGGGTGCTTCGAGGAACACTGAAGCTTTCTTT
CDR3 protein: CASSSNLLPGASRNTEAFF

J gene: TRBJ2-1
D gene: TRBD2
clone size: .
V gene: TRBV7-2
CDR3 DNA: TGTGCCAGCAGCCCATTTACTAGCGGGAGGGTGGATGAGCAGTTCTTC
CDR3 protein: CASSPFTSGRVDEQFF

J gene: TRBJ1-1
D gene: .
clone size: .
V gene: TRBV7-3
CDR3 DNA: TGTGCCAGCAGTACGGGGGGCCGGGCTGAAGCTTTCTTT
CDR3 protein: CASSTGGRAEAFF

J gene: TRBJ2-5
D gene: .
clone size: .
V gene: TRBV18
CDR3 DNA: TGTGCCAGCTCACCTAGCAGAAACCAAGAGACCCAGTACTTC
CDR3 protein: CASSPSRNQETQYF

J gene: TRBJ2-7
D gene: TRBD1
clone size: few
V gene: TRBV5-8
CDR3 DNA: TGTGCCAGCAGCTTAACCGGGACAGGGGTGTACGAGCAGTACTTC
CDR3 protein: CASSLTGTGVYEQYF

J gene: TRBJ1-2
D gene: .
clone size: few
V gene: TRBV19
CDR3 DNA: TGTGCCAGTAGTCCCGAAGCCGGACAGAACTATGGCTACACCTTC
CDR3 protein: CASSPEAGQNYGYTF

J gene: TRBJ2-4
D gene: TRBD2
clone size: .
V gene: TRBV28
CDR3 DNA: TGTGCCAGCAGCCGCACCGGGACTAGAGGAAAATCCAAAAACATTCAGTACTTC
CDR3 protein: CASSRTGTRGKSKNIQYF